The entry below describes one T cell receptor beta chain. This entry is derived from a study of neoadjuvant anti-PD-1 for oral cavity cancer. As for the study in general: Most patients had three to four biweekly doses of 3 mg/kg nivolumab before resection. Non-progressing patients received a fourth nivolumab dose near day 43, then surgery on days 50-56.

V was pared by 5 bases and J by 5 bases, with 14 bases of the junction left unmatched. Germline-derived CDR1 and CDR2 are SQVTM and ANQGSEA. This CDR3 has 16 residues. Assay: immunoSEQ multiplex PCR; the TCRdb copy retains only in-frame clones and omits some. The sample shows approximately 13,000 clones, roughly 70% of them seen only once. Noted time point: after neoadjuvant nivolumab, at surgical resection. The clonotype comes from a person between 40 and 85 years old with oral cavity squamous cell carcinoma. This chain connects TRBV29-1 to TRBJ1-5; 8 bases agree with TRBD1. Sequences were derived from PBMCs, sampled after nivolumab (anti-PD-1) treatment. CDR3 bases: TGCAGCGTTATCGAGGGCACAGGGGGGCGCGATCAGCCCCAGCATTTT. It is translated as CSVIEGTGGRDQPQHF.